What follows are 20 T cell receptor beta chains derived from one specimen sequenced in a study of post-analysis software for immune sequencing data (dated by TCRdb to 2013 to 2016). The library was obtained by PCR. These reads were obtained on an Illumina HiSeq 2500. To reduce PCR and sequencing biases, unique molecular identifiers were built into the TCR beta cDNA libraries. TCRdb itself trimmed the public reads at Q25 with fastp, ran MiXCR and retained productive beta chains. Rows matching on CDR3 protein sequence are summarized as one entry with the most common DNA and genes. The table for this sample lists some 240,000 distinct CDR3 sequences; 36% of them were counted only once. The ten largest clonotypes hold around 5% of the sample. Broad study findings and their caveats: Patients showed significantly higher frequencies than controls for about 5 TRBV segments, among them TRBV5-6, TRBV5-1 and TRBV20-1.

For these receptors, no antigen is known. Sequenced material: blood. The receptors here all came from a girl between 5 and 17 years old with multiple sclerosis.

The CDR3 bases are TGTGCCAGCAGCAGGGGACTAGCGGGAGGGGCCTACGAGCAGTACTTC. It translates to CASSRGLAGGAYEQYF. This chain joins TRBV5-5 and TRBJ2-7; 16 bases align to TRBD2. The CDR3 runs 16 residues. Per germline, CDR1 SGHKS and CDR2 YYEKEE (reference sequence). V trimming: 4 bases; J trimming: 2 bases; junction bases outside the gene matches: 3.

This clonotype appeared once. The V gene is TRBV12-3 or TRBV12-4, the J gene TRBJ1-2; unclear D gene. The CDR3 has 13 residues. V lost 5 bases, J lost 4 bases, and 11 bases lay in between. The chain's CDR3 is CASSPPSGYGYTF. CDR3 in DNA: TGTGCCAGCAGTCCCCCGTCGGGCTATGGCTACACCTTC.

J is TRBJ2-4 and V is TRBV7-9, with D hard to call. The CDR3 spans 17 residues. CDR1 SEHNR and CDR2 FQNEAQ come from the germline V gene (reference sequence). V lost 3 bases and J 0 bases, leaving 15 bases between the germline ends. The chain's CDR3 is CASSLAWEGLAKNIQYF. CDR3 bases: TGTGCCAGCAGCTTGGCATGGGAAGGCCTAGCCAAAAACATTCAGTACTTC.

This clonotype came up many times. The rearrangement uses TRBV12-3 or TRBV12-4 and TRBJ2-5; 14 bases agree with TRBD2. After removal of 5 bases from V and 4 bases from J, the junction contained 3 bases not matched to a gene. CDR3 length: 15 residues. For the CDR3, the DNA is TGTGCCAGCAGTGCAGGGACTAGCGGGAGAGAGACCCAGTACTTC. Translating it yields CASSAGTSGRETQYF.

The rearrangement uses TRBV13 and TRBJ2-1, with D possibly matching TRBD1 (5 bases). CDR1 is PRHDT, CDR2 FYEKMQ, per germline (reference sequence). V was trimmed by 5 bases and J by 8 bases, leaving 19 bases between them. CDR3 size: 15 residues. CDR3 sequence reads: CASSPRQPTTDEQFF. CDR3 sequence (DNA): TGTGCCAGCAGCCCTAGACAGCCTACTACGGATGAGCAGTTCTTC.

This clonotype was seen ten or more times. An end of the junction does not agree with germline; a read error may underlie this. The chain combines TRBV29-1 with TRBJ1-1, with unresolved D. The germline V gene encodes CDR1 SQVTM and CDR2 ANQGSEA. This CDR3 contains 13 residues. As DNA, the CDR3 is TGCAGCGTTCATAAACCACAGAACACTGAAACTTTCTTT. Translated, it gives CSVHKPQNTETFF.

This clonotype was recorded at least ten times. V gene TRBV29-1 combines with J gene TRBJ1-2; possible D gene TRBD1, 5 bases. V was clipped by 4 bases and J by 4 bases, with 10 bases between them. In germline, CDR1 is SQVTM, CDR2 ANQGSEA. The CDR3 extends over 12 amino acids. The CDR3 DNA sequence: TGCAGCGTTGCGGGACTTGGCTATGGCTACACCTTC. Translation: CSVAGLGYGYTF.

The chain combines TRBV6-5 with TRBJ2-1; 9 bases agree with TRBD2. Unmatched junction bases numbered 8, after V lost 0 bases and J lost 5 bases. CDR3 length equals 17 residues. Germline CDR1 is MNHEY and CDR2 is SVGAGI. Here the CDR3 reads CASSYSLAGTTHNEQFF. The CDR3 nucleotides read TGTGCCAGCAGTTACTCACTAGCGGGTACCACCCACAATGAGCAGTTCTTC.

This clonotype was detected ten times or more. The chain combines TRBV5-4 with TRBJ2-3; 10 bases align to TRBD1. The CDR3 covers 15 residues. V was clipped by 5 bases and J by 6 bases; unmatched bases: 9. CDR1 and CDR2 from the germline V gene are SGHNT and YYREEE (reference sequence). CDR3 protein: CASSRTGTGDDTQYF. The CDR3 coding sequence is TGTGCCAGCAGTCGAACCGGGACAGGGGACGATACGCAGTATTTT. Filled out from reference TRBV5-4 and TRBJ2-3, the complete variable domain reads ETGVTQSPTHLIKTRGQQVTLRCSSQSGHNTVSWYQQALGQGPQFIFQYYREEENGRGNFPPRFSGLQFPNYSSELNVNALELDDSALYLCASSRTGTGDDTQYFGPGTRLTVL.

The chain joins TRBV7-9 to TRBJ1-2; weak D call: TRBD1 (5 bases). CDR3 length: 15 residues. V lost 5 bases to trimming and J lost 4 bases, with 17 bases between them. Germline V gene data show CDR1 as SEHNR and CDR2 as FQNEAQ (reference sequence). CDR3 bases: TGTGCCAGCAGCAGGGGACTTCCCCAGGGCTATGGCTACACCTTC. Protein sequence: CASSRGLPQGYGYTF.

J is TRBJ2-1 and V is TRBV27; 13 bases match TRBD2. The CDR3 is 14 amino acids. Germline V gene sequence: CDR1 MNHEY, CDR2 SMNVEV (reference sequence). The trim removed 10 bases at V and 7 bases at J, leaving 7 bases unmatched. In DNA form, the CDR3 reads TGTGCCACTGCCGGGACTAGCGGGACAAATGAGCAGTTCTTC. Translating gives CATAGTSGTNEQFF.

Note on this clonotype: It may be a read error: a sequence one base away is much more abundant. The V call is TRBV7-9, the J call TRBJ2-1; TRBD1 or TRBD2 may be the D gene (5 bases each). CDR1 is SEHNR and CDR2 is FQNEAQ in the germline V gene (reference sequence). The CDR3 covers 14 residues. The CDR3 DNA follows: TGTGCCAGCAGCTTAGCGATTGGGACCAATGAGCAGGTCTTC. This translates into CASSLAIGTNEQVF.

V usage is TRBV10-3 and J usage is TRBJ1-4; D possibly corresponds to TRBD1 (6 bases). Germline CDR1 reads ENHRY; CDR2 reads SYGVKD. The V end lost 5 bases, the J end lost 8 bases, and 15 bases lay between the germline ends. The CDR3 contains 14 residues. CDR3 loop: CAISQGQGSEKLFF. The CDR3 DNA follows: TGTGCCATCAGTCAGGGGCAGGGAAGCGAAAAACTGTTTTTT.

This clonotype came up many times. J is TRBJ1-4 and V is TRBV20-1; TRBD1 is a possible D gene (5 bases). Germline V gene data show CDR1 as DFQATT and CDR2 as SNEGSKA (reference sequence). Trimming removed 5 bases at V and 0 bases at J, with 10 bases between. The CDR3 is 14 amino acids. This CDR3 is CSADRVPTNEKLFF. CDR3 nucleotide sequence: TGCAGTGCTGACAGAGTTCCAACTAATGAAAAACTGTTTTTT.

This clonotype occurred many times. Here the CDR3 DNA reads TGTGCCAGCAGCGTTCTTGGACTAGCGGGAGGAAGGGGAGAGACCCAGTACTTC. Amino acids: CASSVLGLAGGRGETQYF. This chain uses TRBV9 with TRBJ2-5, with 14 positions matching TRBD2. Germline assignment: CDR1 SGDLS and CDR2 YYNGEE. CDR3 length equals 18 residues. V shed 2 bases, J shed 4 bases, and the junction held 10 bases outside the gene matches.

This clonotype has at least ten counts. V gene TRBV4-2 combines with J gene TRBJ1-4; 7 bases fit TRBD1. This CDR3 region has 14 residues. Trimming at V came to 0 bases and at J to 5 bases, leaving 0 bases not matched to a gene. From germline, CDR1 is LGHNA and CDR2 YNFKEQ. CDR3 sequence reads: CASSQEQGNEKLFF. The CDR3 region has the DNA TGTGCCAGCAGCCAAGAACAGGGGAATGAAAAACTGTTTTTT.

This clonotype appeared many times. The chain joins TRBV5-1 to TRBJ2-1, with TRBD2 identical over 8 bases. The V gene's germline CDR1 is SGHRS and CDR2 YFSETQ. CDR3 length equals 15 residues. Trimming took 5 bases from V and 3 from J; bases not matched to a gene: 7. The chain's CDR3 is CASRTAGDLYNEQFF. The CDR3 coding sequence is TGCGCCAGCAGGACAGCGGGGGACCTCTACAATGAGCAGTTCTTC.

This clonotype showed up just a few times. V usage is TRBV12-3 or TRBV12-4 and J usage is TRBJ2-2, with D perhaps TRBD2 (6 bases). The CDR3 consists of 16 residues. V was shortened by 2 bases and J by 6 bases, with 16 bases between the two germline ends. Here the CDR3 DNA reads TGTGCCAGCAGTTTACACGGGACTCTTCCCGCCGGGGAGCTGTTTTTT. As protein: CASSLHGTLPAGELFF.

There are many counts of this clonotype. The V and J genes are TRBV10-3 and TRBJ1-2; the D is unclear. This CDR3 comprises 14 residues. V gave up 3 bases and J gave up 8 bases, with 16 bases separating them. Germline CDR1 is ENHRY and CDR2 is SYGVKD. The CDR3 DNA is TGTGCCATCAGTGAAGGCAGGCTTGCATTCGGCTACACCTTC. Amino acid sequence: CAISEGRLAFGYTF.

As to this clonotype: Just one base apart from a much larger clone, this may be a read error. The rearrangement uses TRBV5-1 and TRBJ2-7; D tentatively fits TRBD1 or TRBD2 (5 bases each). The J call is uncertain, as TRBJ2-5 better fits the DNA end. The CDR3 covers 13 residues. CDR1 is SGHRS, CDR2 YFSETQ, per germline. CDR3 sequence reads: CASSFEGLGTQYF. The CDR3 DNA reads TGCGCCAGCAGCTTCGAGGGGTTGGGGACCCAGTACTTC.